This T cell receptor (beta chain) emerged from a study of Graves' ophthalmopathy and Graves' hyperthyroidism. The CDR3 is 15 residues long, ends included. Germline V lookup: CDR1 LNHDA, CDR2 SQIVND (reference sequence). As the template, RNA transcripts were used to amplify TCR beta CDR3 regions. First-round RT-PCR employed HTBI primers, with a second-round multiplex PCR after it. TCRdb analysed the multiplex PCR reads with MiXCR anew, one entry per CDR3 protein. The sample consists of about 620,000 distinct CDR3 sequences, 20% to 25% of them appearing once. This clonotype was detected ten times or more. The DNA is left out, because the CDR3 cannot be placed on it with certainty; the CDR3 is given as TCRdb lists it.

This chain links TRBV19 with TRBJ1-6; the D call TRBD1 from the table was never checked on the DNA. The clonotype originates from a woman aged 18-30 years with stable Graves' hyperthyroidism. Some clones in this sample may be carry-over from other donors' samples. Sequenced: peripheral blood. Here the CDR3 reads CASTSAAGDNSPLHF.